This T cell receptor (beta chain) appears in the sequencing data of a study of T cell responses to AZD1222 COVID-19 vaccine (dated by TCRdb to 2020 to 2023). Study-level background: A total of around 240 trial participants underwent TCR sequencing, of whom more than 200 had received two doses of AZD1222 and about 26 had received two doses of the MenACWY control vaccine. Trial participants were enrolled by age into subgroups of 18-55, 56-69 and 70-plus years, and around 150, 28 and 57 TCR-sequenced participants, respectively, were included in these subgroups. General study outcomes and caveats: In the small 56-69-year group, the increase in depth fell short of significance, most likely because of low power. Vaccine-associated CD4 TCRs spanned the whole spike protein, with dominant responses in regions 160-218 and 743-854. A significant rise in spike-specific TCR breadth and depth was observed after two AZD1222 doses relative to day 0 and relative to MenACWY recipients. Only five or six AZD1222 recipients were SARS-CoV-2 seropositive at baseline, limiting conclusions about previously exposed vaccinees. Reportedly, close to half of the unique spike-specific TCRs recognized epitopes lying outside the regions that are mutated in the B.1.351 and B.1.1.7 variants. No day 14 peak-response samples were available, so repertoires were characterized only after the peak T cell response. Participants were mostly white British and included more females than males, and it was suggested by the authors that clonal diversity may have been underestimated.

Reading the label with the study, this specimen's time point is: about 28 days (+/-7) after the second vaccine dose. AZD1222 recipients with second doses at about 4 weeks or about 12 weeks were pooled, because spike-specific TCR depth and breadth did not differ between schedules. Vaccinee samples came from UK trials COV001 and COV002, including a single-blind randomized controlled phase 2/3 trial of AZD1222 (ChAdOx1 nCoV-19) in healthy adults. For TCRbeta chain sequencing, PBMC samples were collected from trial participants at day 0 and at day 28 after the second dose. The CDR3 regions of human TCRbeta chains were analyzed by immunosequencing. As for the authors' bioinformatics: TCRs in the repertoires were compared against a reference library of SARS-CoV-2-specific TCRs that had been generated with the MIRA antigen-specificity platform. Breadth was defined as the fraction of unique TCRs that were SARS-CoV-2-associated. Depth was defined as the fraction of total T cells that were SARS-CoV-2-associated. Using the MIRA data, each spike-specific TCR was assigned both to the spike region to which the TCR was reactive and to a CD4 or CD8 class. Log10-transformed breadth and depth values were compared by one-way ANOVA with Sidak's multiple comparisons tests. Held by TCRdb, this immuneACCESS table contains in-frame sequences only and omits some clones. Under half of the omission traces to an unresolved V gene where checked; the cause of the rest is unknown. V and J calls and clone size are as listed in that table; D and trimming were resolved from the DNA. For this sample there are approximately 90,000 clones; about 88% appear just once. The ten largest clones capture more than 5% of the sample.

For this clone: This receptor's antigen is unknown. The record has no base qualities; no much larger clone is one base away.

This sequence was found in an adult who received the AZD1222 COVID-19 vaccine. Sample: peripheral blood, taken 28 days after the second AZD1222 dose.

The sequenced DNA is TGTGCCAGCAGCGAAGGTCCAGGGGGCTCCTATGGCTACACCTTC. Its product reads: CASSEGPGGSYGYTF. The rearrangement joined TRBV7-8 to TRBJ1-2, and 8 junction bases match TRBD1. Unmatched junction bases come to 9, with V trimmed by 5 bases and J by 4 bases. The CDR3 sequence holds 15 residues, the cysteine and phenylalanine included. Of all the DNA, just the CDR3 is kept, 45 bases in frame from base 1. CDR1 is given as SGHVS and CDR2 as FQNEAQ, both from the germline V gene.